Following are 26 T cell receptor beta chains from one sample sequenced in a study of blood T cell repertoires in COVID-19 (dated by TCRdb to between 2020 and 2021). Library preparation employed the immunoSEQ multiplex PCR assay. In its TCRdb copy, this immuneACCESS table keeps in-frame sequences only and misses some clones. Where compared with another copy, unresolved V genes explain less than half of these, and the others have no known cause. Recorded for this sample are fewer than 50,000 clones; around four fifths of them occurred a single time. Roughly 5% of the sample comes from the top ten. The source material was peripheral blood. The receptors derive from a man between 45 and 60 years old with active COVID-19.

The V gene is TRBV4-3, the J gene TRBJ2-2; TRBD2 aligns across 8 bases. The CDR3 sequence is 17 residues long. Germline CDR1 is LGHNA and CDR2 is YSLEER. J was trimmed by 4 bases and V by 0 bases; bases with no gene match: 7. CDR3 sequence (DNA): TGCGCCAGCAGCCAAGATCCCGGGGGGGGCGGCACCGGGGAGCTGTTTTTT. Protein sequence: CASSQDPGGGGTGELFF.

V gene TRBV5-1 combines with J gene TRBJ1-2; 7 nucleotides agree with TRBD1. The J segment lost 0 bases and the V segment lost 2 bases, leaving 4 bases of the junction unmatched. Per germline, CDR1 SGHRS and CDR2 YFSETQ. The CDR3 contains 15 residues. CDR3 sequence reads: CASSLGQEPNYGYTF. The CDR3 DNA reads TGCGCCAGCAGCTTAGGACAGGAGCCTAACTATGGCTACACCTTC.

A few counts support this clone. The chain uses TRBV7-2 and TRBJ1-6; 7 bases line up with TRBD1. The CDR3 is made up of 17 amino acids. Germline CDR1 SGHTA, CDR2 FQGNSA. Trimming took 3 bases from V and 7 from J; bases not matched to a gene: 12. CDR3: CASSLSPTGVGNSPLHF. The CDR3 DNA reads TGTGCCAGCAGCTTGAGCCCTACAGGGGTCGGAAATTCACCCCTCCACTTT.

The chain joins TRBV19 to TRBJ2-1, with D possibly being TRBD2 (7 bases). Trimming pared 4 bases from V and 1 base from J, leaving 11 bases between. The CDR3 is 15 residues long. Germline-derived CDR1 and CDR2 are LNHDA and SQIVND (reference sequence). DNA of the CDR3: TGTGCCAGTAGTAGAGGGGGGGTATCCTACAATGAGCAGTTCTTC. It translates to CASSRGGVSYNEQFF.

The chain links TRBV19 to TRBJ2-1; D not resolved. Germline CDR1 LNHDA, CDR2 SQIVND (reference sequence). This CDR3 has 13 amino acids. V shed 0 bases and J shed 4 bases, with 4 bases lying between them. CDR3 in amino acids: CASSIDSYNEQFF. The CDR3 DNA sequence: TGTGCCAGTAGTATAGACAGTTACAATGAGCAGTTCTTC.

The rearrangement uses TRBV15 and TRBJ2-5, with a tentative D call TRBD1 (6 bases). The germline CDR1 and CDR2 sequences are LNHNV and YYDKDF (reference sequence). The CDR3 extends over 18 amino acids. Trimming removed 2 bases from V and 3 bases from J, with 22 bases in between. The CDR3 sequence: CATSRSQGTHELEETQYF. CDR3 nucleotides: TGTGCCACCAGCAGATCCCAGGGGACGCATGAGCTAGAAGAGACCCAGTACTTC.

The rearrangement uses TRBV5-1 and TRBJ2-5, with 7 bases identical to TRBD1. CDR3 size: 13 residues. The ends lost 3 bases at V and 9 bases at J; junction bases unmatched: 8. Germline V gene sequence: CDR1 SGHRS, CDR2 YFSETQ. This chain's CDR3 is CASSSTGIWAQYF. For the CDR3, the DNA is TGCGCCAGCAGCTCGACAGGGATCTGGGCCCAGTACTTC.

This clone was picked up one time. The rearrangement uses TRBV6-1 and TRBJ2-1; tentative D call: TRBD1 (5 bases). CDR1 MNHNS and CDR2 SASEGT come from the germline V gene. V shed 3 bases and J shed 10 bases, with 19 bases lying between them. The CDR3 consists of 15 residues. CDR3 sequence reads: CASSDHIGQGYEQFF. CDR3 in DNA: TGTGCCAGCAGTGACCATATTGGGCAGGGATACGAGCAGTTCTTC.

This chain uses TRBV5-1 with TRBJ2-7; unclear D gene. Germline loops: CDR1 SGHRS, CDR2 YFSETQ. V was clipped by 2 bases and J by 2 bases, with 11 bases between them. CDR3 length equals 14 residues. The CDR3 protein is CASSFGLATYEQYF. The CDR3 DNA follows: TGCGCCAGCAGCTTTGGGCTGGCTACCTACGAGCAGTACTTC. Full variable domain (rest looked up from reference TRBV5-1 and TRBJ2-7): KAGVTQTPRYLIKTRGQQVTLSCSPISGHRSVSWYQQTPGQGLQFLFEYFSETQRNKGNFPGRFSGRQFSNSRSEMNVSTLELGDSALYLCASSFGLATYEQYFGPGTRLTVT.

This chain connects TRBV7-6 to TRBJ1-2, with TRBD1 matching 8 bases. Germline CDR1 reads SGHVS; CDR2 reads FNYEAQ. V lost 5 bases to trimming and J lost 3 bases; unmatched junction nucleotides: 2. The CDR3 has 13 amino acids. The CDR3 sequence: CASSKDRDYGYTF. The CDR3 DNA reads TGTGCCAGCAGCAAGGACAGGGACTATGGCTACACCTTC. The full variable domain, rest sourced from reference TRBV7-6 and TRBJ1-2, is GAGVSQSPRYKVTKRGQDVALRCDPISGHVSLYWYRQALGQGPEFLTYFNYEAQQDKSGLPNDRFSAERPEGSISTLTIQRTEQRDSAMYRCASSKDRDYGYTFGSGTRLTVV.

This clone occurred a few times. The V call is TRBV7-9, the J call TRBJ1-6; tentatively, D is TRBD1 (5 bases). The CDR3 length is 15 residues. In germline, CDR1 is SEHNR, CDR2 FQNEAQ (reference sequence). V was shortened by 1 base and J by 3 bases, with 7 bases between the two germline ends. As DNA, the CDR3 is TGTGCCAGCAGCTTAGTTGACAGCTATAATTCACCCCTCCACTTT. Its protein product is CASSLVDSYNSPLHF.

The chain has TRBV15 and TRBJ2-7, with 7 bases fitting TRBD2. The CDR3 loop spans 14 amino acids. V dropped 1 base and J dropped 0; count of bases not matched to a gene: 0. Germline V gene sequence: CDR1 LNHNV, CDR2 YYDKDF (reference sequence). The CDR3 is CATSRGEGSYEQYF. The CDR3 coding sequence is TGTGCCACCAGCAGAGGGGAGGGCTCCTACGAGCAGTACTTC. The whole variable domain, filled in from reference TRBV15 and TRBJ2-7, reads DAMVIQNPRYQVTQFGKPVTLSCSQTLNHNVMYWYQQKSSQAPKLLFHYYDKDFNNEADTPDNFQSRRPNTSFCFLDIRSPGLGDTAMYLCATSRGEGSYEQYFGPGTRLTVT.

The genes are TRBV5-5 and TRBJ2-2, with D perhaps TRBD1 (5 bases). The germline gives CDR1 SGHKS, CDR2 YYEKEE (reference sequence). CDR3 length: 14 residues. V was pared by 5 bases and J by 1 base, with 9 bases between. CDR3 amino acids: CASSLQGNTGELFF. DNA of the CDR3: TGTGCCAGCAGTCTTCAGGGGAACACCGGGGAGCTGTTTTTT.

The chain links TRBV6-4 to TRBJ2-1; the match to TRBD2 covers 10 bases. The CDR3 consists of 14 residues. CDR1 and CDR2 from the germline V gene are MRHNA and SNTAGT. The V gene end was trimmed by 10 bases and the J gene end by 0 bases; junction bases not matched to a gene: 3. The CDR3 DNA is TGTGCCACCAAGCGGGGGGGCTCCTACAATGAGCAGTTCTTC. Translating gives CATKRGGSYNEQFF.

This sequence joins TRBV7-9 and TRBJ2-7, with a tentative D call TRBD1 (6 bases). CDR3 length equals 14 residues. Germline CDR1 is SEHNR and CDR2 is FQNEAQ (reference sequence). Trimming shortened V by 5 bases and J by 2 bases, and 13 bases separated the two germline ends. CDR3 loop: CASSPGTTTYEQYF. The CDR3 bases are TGTGCCAGCAGCCCCGGGACAACAACCTACGAGCAGTACTTC.

The V call is TRBV5-6, the J call TRBJ1-6; 9 bases are a match to TRBD1. V shed 3 bases, J shed 9 bases, and the junction held 4 bases outside the gene matches. This CDR3 spans 14 amino acids. Germline V lookup: CDR1 SGHDT, CDR2 YYEEEE. The chain's CDR3 is CASSSGQGSSPLHF. CDR3 DNA sequence: TGTGCCAGCAGCTCGGGACAGGGTAGTTCACCCCTCCACTTT. Full variable domain (missing parts from reference TRBV5-6 and TRBJ1-6): DAGVTQSPTHLIKTRGQQVTLRCSPKSGHDTVSWYQQALGQGPQFIFQYYEEEERQRGNFPDRFSGHQFPNYSSELNVNALLLGDSALYLCASSSGQGSSPLHFGNGTRLTVT.

The chain links TRBV27 to TRBJ1-6, with unresolved D. The V gene lost 6 bases and the J gene lost 0 bases, with 12 bases spanning the gap. The CDR3 extends over 16 amino acids. Germline values: CDR1 MNHEY, CDR2 SMNVEV (reference sequence). DNA of the CDR3: TGTGCCAGCAGAGAGATAGGCGGCTCCTATAATTCACCCCTCCACTTT. Encoded protein: CASREIGGSYNSPLHF.

The J gene is TRBJ2-1, the V gene TRBV6-2 or TRBV6-3, with 12 positions matching TRBD2. The CDR3 is 18 residues long. With 2 bases clipped from V and 7 bases from J, the junction kept 12 bases outside the gene matches. Germline lookup yields CDR1 MNHEY and CDR2 SVGEGT. The CDR3 bases are TGTGCCAGCAGTTACCCAACATCACTAGCGGGGGGAGAGAATGAGCAGTTCTTC. Amino acid sequence: CASSYPTSLAGGENEQFF.

The chain uses TRBV15 and TRBJ2-5, with 9 bases lining up with TRBD1. Per germline, CDR1 LNHNV and CDR2 YYDKDF (reference sequence). The CDR3 has 16 residues. Unmatched junction bases numbered 10, after V lost 4 bases and J lost 4 bases. CDR3 bases: TGTGCCACCAGCACGGGACAGGGCGGCTATCGAGAGACCCAGTACTTC. It encodes CATSTGQGGYRETQYF.

This clone was observed a single time. The CDR3 here is CASSLFGRDNTEAFF. The DNA of the CDR3 is TGTGCCAGCAGTTTGTTCGGGAGGGATAACACTGAAGCTTTCTTT. The chain is built from TRBV28 and TRBJ1-1; no clear D gene. The CDR3 covers 15 residues. The V gene lost 3 bases and the J gene lost 2 bases, with 13 bases spanning the gap. Per the germline V gene, CDR1 is MDHEN and CDR2 is SYDVKM.

The sample holds one count of this clone. The sample holds other DNA sequences that translate to the same CDR3. The chain employs TRBV5-4 and TRBJ2-3; 10 positions match TRBD2. CDR1 is SGHNT, CDR2 YYREEE, per germline (reference sequence). The CDR3 has 16 amino acids. Trimming took 4 bases from V and 3 from J; bases not matched to a gene: 8. Here the CDR3 reads CASSPLAGGATDTQYF. The CDR3 region has the DNA TGTGCCAGCAGCCCGTTAGCGGGGGGAGCTACAGATACGCAGTATTTT. Based on the CDR3 plus reference TRBV5-4 and TRBJ2-3, the full variable domain is ETGVTQSPTHLIKTRGQQVTLRCSSQSGHNTVSWYQQALGQGPQFIFQYYREEENGRGNFPPRFSGLQFPNYSSELNVNALELDDSALYLCASSPLAGGATDTQYFGPGTRLTVL.

The CDR3: CASSPTSGAYEQYF. CDR3 DNA sequence: TGTGCCAGCAGCCCGACTAGCGGGGCCTACGAGCAGTACTTC. V is TRBV7-2 and J is TRBJ2-7; TRBD2 matches at 11 bases. After removal of 5 bases from V and 2 bases from J, the junction contained 2 bases not matched to a gene. In germline, CDR1 is SGHTA, CDR2 FQGNSA. The length of the CDR3 is 14 residues.

The chain joins TRBV7-8 to TRBJ1-5; TRBD1 matches at 8 bases. The CDR3 consists of 15 residues. The V gene's germline CDR1 is SGHVS and CDR2 FQNEAQ. Germline trimming cut 5 bases from V and 3 bases from J; bases unmatched to any gene: 6. CDR3: CASSPRDRFNQPQHF. In DNA form, the CDR3 reads TGTGCCAGCAGCCCGAGGGACAGGTTCAATCAGCCCCAGCATTTT.

The rearrangement uses TRBV5-1 and TRBJ2-7; 8 bases fit TRBD1. Germline trimming cut 4 bases from V and 1 base from J; bases unmatched to any gene: 13. Germline CDR1 and CDR2: SGHRS and YFSETQ. This CDR3 is built from 17 residues. The CDR3 sequence: CASSAIRQGFPSYEQYF. For the CDR3, the DNA is TGCGCCAGCAGCGCAATAAGACAGGGGTTCCCTTCCTACGAGCAGTACTTC.

V and J are TRBV5-1 and TRBJ2-3; D is perhaps TRBD2 (7 bases). This CDR3 is 16 amino acids long. Germline CDR1 SGHRS, CDR2 YFSETQ. Trimming took 4 bases from V and 5 from J, leaving 20 bases between them. CDR3 nucleotides: TGCGCCAGCAGCCCAAGGGTGGGGGGGCTGGAAGATACGCAGTATTTT. It encodes CASSPRVGGLEDTQYF.

The V and J genes are TRBV29-1 and TRBJ1-2; 7 bases match TRBD1. After removal of 6 bases from V and 0 bases from J, the junction contained 4 bases not matched to a gene. Per germline, CDR1 SQVTM and CDR2 ANQGSEA. The CDR3 contains 13 residues. The DNA for the CDR3 is TGCAGCGTCGACAGGGCCTCTAACTATGGCTACACCTTC. Translating it yields CSVDRASNYGYTF. Full variable domain (missing parts from reference TRBV29-1 and TRBJ1-2): SAVISQKPSRDICQRGTSLTIQCQVDSQVTMMFWYRQQPGQSLTLIATANQGSEATYESGFVIDKFPISRPNLTFSTLTVSNMSPEDSSIYLCSVDRASNYGYTFGSGTRLTVV.